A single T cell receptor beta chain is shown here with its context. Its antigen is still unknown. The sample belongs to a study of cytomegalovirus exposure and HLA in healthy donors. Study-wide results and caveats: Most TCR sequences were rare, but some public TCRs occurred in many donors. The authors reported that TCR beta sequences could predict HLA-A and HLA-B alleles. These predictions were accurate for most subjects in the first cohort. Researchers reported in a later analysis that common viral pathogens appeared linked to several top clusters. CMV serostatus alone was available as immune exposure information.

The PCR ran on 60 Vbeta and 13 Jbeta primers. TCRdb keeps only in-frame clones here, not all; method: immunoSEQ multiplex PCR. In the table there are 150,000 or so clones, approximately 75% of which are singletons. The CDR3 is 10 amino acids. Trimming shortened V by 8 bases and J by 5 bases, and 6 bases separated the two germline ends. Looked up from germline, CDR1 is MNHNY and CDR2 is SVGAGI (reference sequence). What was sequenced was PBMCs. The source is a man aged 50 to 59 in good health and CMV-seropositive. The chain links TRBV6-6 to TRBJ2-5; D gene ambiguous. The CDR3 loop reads CASGFETQYF. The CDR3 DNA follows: TGTGCCAGCGGCTTTGAGACCCAGTACTTC.